A selection of T cell receptor beta chains follows, all from one sample in a study of cytomegalovirus exposure and HLA in healthy donors. The protocol was immunoSEQ multiplex PCR, while the TCRdb copy is restricted to in-frame clones and leaves out a portion. The data show roughly 180,000 clones, around 85% seen once. Sequencing was done on a sample of PBMCs. These receptors originate from a boy aged 2 to 10 in good health and CMV-seronegative. The conserved cysteine and the conserved F or W are not part of the CDR3 here. The size entry is marked missing in some rows and otherwise reads once, few, many or a size class.

TRBV6-1,TRBJ2-3,-,ASSDRGVTDTQY
TRBV10-3,TRBJ2-7,few,AIRSTVGGHYEQY
TRBV7-9,TRBJ2-1,-,SSSMGGNEQF
TRBV6-1,TRBJ2-3,-,ASSEDRGTDTQY
TRBV7-9,TRBJ2-1,-,ASRTSGYNEQF
TRBV18,TRBJ1-5,-,ASSPGGTQGNQPQH
TRBV15,TRBJ1-2,-,ATSRAADYGYT
TRBV29-1,TRBJ2-1,-,SVATSGGMNEQF
TRBV29-1,TRBJ2-7,-,SVRDSLYEQY
TRBV5-6,TRBJ2-2,-,ASSLLVNTGELF
TRBV6-4,TRBJ2-5,-,ASSESGGAGETQY